The clone carrying this T cell receptor beta chain was seen a few times. As yet, its antigen is unknown. The data originate from a study of identical twins. Overall study findings and caveats: Surplus twin overlap in beta out-of-frame sequences was less pronounced. Models predicted less out-of-frame TCR alpha sharing in monozygotic twins than was found. When twins shared out-of-frame alpha sequences, those sequences had excess low generation probability.

TCRdb called the 5' RACE reads again in MiXCR, with one record for every CDR3 protein. The sample consists of around 340,000 distinct CDR3 sequences, approximately 10% of them appearing once. The TCR originated in a woman aged 45-65 years in good health. The sequenced sample was naive T cells sorted from blood.

The CDR3 here is CASSLWTSGYNEQFF. CDR3 sequence (DNA): TGCGCCAGCAGCTTATGGACTAGCGGATACAATGAGCAGTTCTTC. This chain joins TRBV5-1 and TRBJ2-1; TRBD2 aligns across 10 bases. Trimming cost V 2 bases and J 4 bases; bases outside gene matches: 3. The CDR3 runs 15 residues. The germline V gene has CDR1 SGHRS and CDR2 YFSETQ.